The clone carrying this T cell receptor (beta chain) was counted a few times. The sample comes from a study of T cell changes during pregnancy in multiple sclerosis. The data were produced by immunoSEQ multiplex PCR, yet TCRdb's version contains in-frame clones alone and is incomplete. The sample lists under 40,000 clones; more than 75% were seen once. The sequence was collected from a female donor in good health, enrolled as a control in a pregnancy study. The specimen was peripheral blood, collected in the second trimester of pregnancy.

The CDR3 is CASRPPGQGSGEQYF. CDR3 bases: TGTGCCAGCAGACCACCGGGACAGGGTTCGGGCGAGCAGTACTTC. The rearrangement links TRBV7-9 to TRBJ2-7; 9 nucleotides agree with TRBD1. V lost 6 bases to trimming and J lost 6 bases; unmatched junction nucleotides: 12. This CDR3 has 15 residues. Germline-derived CDR1 and CDR2 are SEHNR and FQNEAQ (reference sequence).